The 26 T cell receptor beta chains reported below all come from one sample, sequenced in a study of T cell responses to AZD1222 COVID-19 vaccine. Clones were sequenced by immunoSEQ multiplex PCR, and TCRdb holds only the in-frame ones, with some missing. Of about 140,000 clones in the sample, more than 70% were seen once. The sequencing used peripheral blood, collected on day 0 of AZD1222 vaccination. All receptors derive from an adult in good health.

V gene TRBV15 combines with J gene TRBJ1-2; TRBD1 might be the D (5 bases). Trimming removed 1 base from V and 2 bases from J, with 11 bases in between. Per the germline V gene, CDR1 is LNHNV and CDR2 is YYDKDF (reference sequence). The CDR3 consists of 15 residues. The DNA for the CDR3 is TGTGCCACCAGCAGAGGGGACCGAAGAAACTATGGCTACACCTTC. It yields the protein CATSRGDRRNYGYTF. The full variable domain, its missing parts supplied by reference TRBV15 and TRBJ1-2, is DAMVIQNPRYQVTQFGKPVTLSCSQTLNHNVMYWYQQKSSQAPKLLFHYYDKDFNNEADTPDNFQSRRPNTSFCFLDIRSPGLGDTAMYLCATSRGDRRNYGYTFGSGTRLTVV.

This chain links TRBV6-5 with TRBJ2-5; D may correspond to TRBD1 or TRBD2 (5 bases each). CDR3 length: 14 residues. V lost 5 bases to trimming and J lost 4 bases, with 14 bases between them. The germline gives CDR1 MNHEY, CDR2 SVGAGI. The chain's CDR3 is CASSNPGRGETQYF. CDR3 nucleotides: TGTGCCAGCAGTAATCCGGGACGGGGAGAGACCCAGTACTTC.

This clone was found a few times. The chain has TRBV4-1 and TRBJ2-7, with D unclear. V lost 5 bases and J 0 bases, leaving 8 bases between the germline ends. The CDR3 totals 13 residues. Germline values: CDR1 MGHRA, CDR2 YSYEKL. The DNA for the CDR3 is TGCGCCAGCAGCTCCCAGATCTCCTACGAGCAGTACTTC. Translation gives CASSSQISYEQYF.

V and J are TRBV12-3 or TRBV12-4 and TRBJ1-2; 9 positions agree with TRBD1. The J segment lost 6 bases and the V segment lost 4 bases, leaving 3 bases of the junction unmatched. CDR3 length: 13 amino acids. The CDR3 spells CASSSWTGDGYTF. The CDR3 DNA reads TGTGCCAGCAGTTCGTGGACAGGGGATGGCTACACCTTC.

This rearrangement joins TRBV21-1 to TRBJ2-3; the table's D call TRBD1 went unverified against the DNA. TRBV21-1 is a pseudogene locus. This CDR3 region has 15 residues. The CDR3 DNA sequence: TGTGCCAGCAGCAAAGAGCAGGGGGGTACAGATACGCAGTATTTT. This codes for CASSKEQGGTDTQYF.

This chain links TRBV18 with TRBJ2-1; 12 positions match TRBD2. J lost 9 bases, V lost 3 bases, and 9 bases had no gene match. The CDR3 spans 16 residues. From germline, CDR1 is KGHSH and CDR2 LQKENI. DNA of the CDR3: TGTGCCAGCTCACCCTGGCTAGCGGGGGGGAGCGGTGAGCAGTTCTTC. This codes for CASSPWLAGGSGEQFF.

The chain couples TRBV7-8 to TRBJ1-1, with D perhaps matching TRBD1 (6 bases). V was pared by 1 base and J by 1 base, with 13 bases between. The germline V gene encodes CDR1 SGHVS and CDR2 FQNEAQ. This CDR3 is built from 16 residues. Here the CDR3 DNA reads TGTGCCAGCAGCTTAGTGGGTCAGGGGAGGAACACTGAAGCTTTCTTT. It specifies CASSLVGQGRNTEAFF.

This chain links TRBV28 with TRBJ1-5; no clear D. Germline loops: CDR1 MDHEN, CDR2 SYDVKM. This CDR3 region has 15 residues. Deletions cut 6 bases from V and 0 bases from J, with 12 bases between. CDR3 nucleotides: TGTGCCAGCAGCCTAGGGCAGATTAGCAATCAGCCCCAGCATTTT. Residues: CASSLGQISNQPQHF.

This chain uses TRBV12-3 or TRBV12-4 with TRBJ1-3; D gene unclear. There are 13 residues in the CDR3. Trimming removed 8 bases at V and 3 bases at J, with 11 bases between. The CDR3 sequence is CASQESGGNTIYF. CDR3 in DNA: TGTGCCAGCCAAGAGTCTGGTGGAAACACCATATATTTT.

The rearrangement links TRBV29-1 to TRBJ2-5, with 13 bases that match TRBD2. The CDR3 is 15 amino acids. V trimming: 7 bases; J trimming: 5 bases; junction bases outside the gene matches: 10. Germline V CDR1 and CDR2: SQVTM, ANQGSEA. DNA for the CDR3: TGCAGCGCGGAGACTAGCGGGGGGTACTCCGAGACCCAGTACTTC. It encodes CSAETSGGYSETQYF.

The chain is built from TRBV7-8 and TRBJ2-1, with D perhaps TRBD1 or TRBD2 (5 bases each). The CDR3 is made up of 17 amino acids. Germline V CDR1 and CDR2: SGHVS, FQNEAQ. V was shortened by 6 bases and J by 7 bases, with 25 bases between the two germline ends. DNA of the CDR3: TGTGCCAGCAGGTCAGGACGATCAGGGAGAACAAGGAATGAGCAGTTCTTC. This gives the protein CASRSGRSGRTRNEQFF.

The V call is TRBV6-1, the J call TRBJ2-1; 7 positions match TRBD2. The CDR3 sequence is 15 residues long. The germline gives CDR1 MNHNS, CDR2 SASEGT. The ends lost 0 bases at V and 6 bases at J; junction bases unmatched: 5. DNA for the CDR3: TGTGCCAGCAGTGAAGCGGCGACTAGCCCCAATGAGCAGTTCTTC. As protein: CASSEAATSPNEQFF.

This clone came up a few times. The chain joins TRBV3-1 (or the pseudogene TRBV3-2) to TRBJ1-2; 7 bases are shared with TRBD1. The CDR3 extends over 14 amino acids. The germline V gene has CDR1 LGHDT and CDR2 YNNKEL (reference sequence). The trim removed 4 bases at V and 5 bases at J, leaving 7 bases unmatched. The CDR3 sequence: CASSLGQTAYGYTF. DNA of the CDR3: TGTGCCAGCAGCCTGGGACAGACAGCATATGGCTACACCTTC.

This clone was picked up one time. The gene calls are TRBV7-9 and TRBJ2-6; TRBD1 might be the D (5 bases). Per germline, CDR1 SEHNR and CDR2 FQNEAQ (reference sequence). CDR3 length equals 15 residues. V was cut by 1 base and J by 4 bases, with 8 bases left in between. The CDR3 DNA reads as TGTGCCAGCAGCTTAGGGGGCTACGGGGCCAACGTCCTGACTTTC. Amino acid sequence: CASSLGGYGANVLTF.

The chain uses TRBV6-5 and TRBJ1-2, with a tentative D call TRBD1 (5 bases). The CDR3 length is 15 residues. Germline V gene lookup returns CDR1 MNHEY and CDR2 SVGAGI. The V end lost 2 bases, the J end lost 3 bases, and 13 bases lay between the germline ends. The CDR3 loop reads CASSYLTGGYYGYTF. The CDR3 nucleotides read TGTGCCAGCAGTTACCTTACCGGGGGATACTATGGCTACACCTTC.

The V call is TRBV5-8, the J call TRBJ2-1; 7 bases are a match to TRBD2. The CDR3 length is 16 residues. Germline trimming cut 3 bases from V and 0 bases from J; bases unmatched to any gene: 6. The germline CDR1 and CDR2 sequences are SGHTS and YDEGEE. The CDR3 protein is CASSSFTSVSYNEQFF. The CDR3 DNA sequence: TGTGCCAGCAGCTCGTTTACTAGCGTCTCCTACAATGAGCAGTTCTTC.

V gene TRBV5-1 combines with J gene TRBJ2-4; 7 bases are a match to TRBD2. The CDR3 runs 14 residues. Germline CDR1 SGHRS, CDR2 YFSETQ. The junction had 16 bases not matched to a gene; V was cut back by 4 bases and J by 15 bases. CDR3 residues: CASSPERGPNPWYF. In DNA form, the CDR3 reads TGCGCCAGCAGCCCGGAGCGGGGCCCTAACCCATGGTACTTC.

V gene TRBV7-3 combines with J gene TRBJ1-5; 7 nucleotides line up with TRBD1. Germline V gene lookup returns CDR1 SGHTA and CDR2 FQGTGA. V trimming: 5 bases; J trimming: 0 bases; junction bases outside the gene matches: 16. The CDR3 runs to 19 residues. The CDR3 sequence: CASSLRDRPLGDSNQPQHF. The CDR3 DNA is TGTGCCAGCAGCCTACGGGACAGACCCCTGGGGGATAGCAATCAGCCCCAGCATTTT. Drawing the rest from reference TRBV7-3 and TRBJ1-5, the complete variable domain is GAGVSQTPSNKVTEKGKYVELRCDPISGHTALYWYRQSLGQGPEFLIYFQGTGAADDSGLPNDRFFAVRPEGSVSTLKIQRTERGDSAVYLCASSLRDRPLGDSNQPQHFGDGTRLSIL.

The chain carries TRBV28 and TRBJ2-2, with D possibly being TRBD1 or TRBD2 (5 bases each). The CDR3 length is 15 residues. Trimming cost V 3 bases and J 7 bases, with 15 bases left between them. Germline V gene lookup returns CDR1 MDHEN and CDR2 SYDVKM. CDR3 nucleotide sequence: TGTGCCAGCAGTTTGGCGACGGGGCCCCTCGGGGAGCTGTTTTTT. Translating gives CASSLATGPLGELFF.

This chain joins TRBV19 and TRBJ2-7, with 9 bases matching TRBD1. J lost 2 bases, V lost 6 bases, and 11 bases had no gene match. The CDR3 is 16 amino acids. Germline lookup yields CDR1 LNHDA and CDR2 SQIVND (reference sequence). The CDR3 nucleotides are TGTGCCAGTAGCACCGACAGGGGGGGAACGGCCTACGAGCAGTACTTC. Translation: CASSTDRGGTAYEQYF.

This clone was seen once. The V call is TRBV6-2 or TRBV6-3, the J call TRBJ2-1; D possibly uses TRBD1 or TRBD2 (5 bases each). Germline V CDR1 and CDR2: MNHEY, SVGEGT. Trimming took 2 bases from V and 0 from J, leaving 11 bases between them. CDR3 length: 16 residues. DNA for the CDR3: TGTGCCAGCAGTTACGCCGGGGCGGCCTCCTACAATGAGCAGTTCTTC. Translated: CASSYAGAASYNEQFF.

This clone was seen only once. V is TRBV4-2 and J is TRBJ1-4, with 8 positions matching TRBD1. The CDR3 length is 15 residues. Per the germline V gene, CDR1 is LGHNA and CDR2 is YNFKEQ. V was clipped by 4 bases and J by 5 bases; unmatched bases: 6. CDR3 sequence (DNA): TGTGCCAGCAGCCTCCTAGGGGACAGGAATGAAAAACTGTTTTTT. Protein sequence: CASSLLGDRNEKLFF.

This sequence joins TRBV30 and TRBJ1-5; tentatively, D is TRBD1 (5 bases). The V gene lost 3 bases and the J gene lost 5 bases, with 11 bases spanning the gap. This CDR3 has 13 residues. Germline V gives CDR1 GTSNPN, CDR2 SVGIG (reference sequence). CDR3 in DNA: TGTGCCTGGAGCAGTGGGGCTGATCAGCCCCAGCATTTT. The encoded protein is CAWSSGADQPQHF.

The V gene is TRBV4-2, the J gene TRBJ2-5, with 15 bases lining up with TRBD2. Germline assignment: CDR1 LGHNA and CDR2 YNFKEQ. With 2 bases clipped from V and 3 bases from J, the junction kept 1 base outside the gene matches. This CDR3 is built from 16 residues. CDR3 bases: TGTGCCAGCAGCCAACGGACTAGCGGGGGGGAAGAGACCCAGTACTTC. The encoded protein is CASSQRTSGGEETQYF.

This clone appeared a few times. The chain uses TRBV7-9 and TRBJ2-3; 11 nucleotides match TRBD1. V shed 7 bases, J shed 6 bases, and the junction held 9 bases outside the gene matches. This CDR3 comprises 15 residues. In germline, CDR1 is SEHNR, CDR2 FQNEAQ (reference sequence). The CDR3 DNA sequence: TGTGCCAGCAACCCGGCGGACAGGGGGCTGGATACGCAGTATTTT. This translates into CASNPADRGLDTQYF.

The chain links TRBV27 to TRBJ2-3; D gene uncertain. The CDR3 loop spans 13 amino acids. V was trimmed by 3 bases and J by 0 bases, leaving 4 bases between them. CDR1 and CDR2 from the germline V gene are MNHEY and SMNVEV (reference sequence). Here the CDR3 DNA reads TGTGCCAGCAGTTTGACTAGCACAGATACGCAGTATTTT. Protein product: CASSLTSTDTQYF.